This TCR beta chain was captured by sequencing in a study of T-cell reconstitution after alpha-beta-depleted transplantation in children. Study findings and constraints: Where alpha-beta T cells came from about two months after transplant was reportedly several hundred expanded graft clones. Newly produced T cells mostly provided counts and TCRbeta diversity after one year, as hyperexpanded clones declined.

Germline V gives CDR1 SGDLS, CDR2 YYNGEE. The trim removed 3 bases at V and 6 bases at J, leaving 4 bases unmatched. The CDR3 covers 15 residues. In its sample, this clonotype was seen once. As yet, its antigen is unknown. As it was prepared, the TCRbeta library received unique molecular identifiers. TCRdb processed the PCR reads anew with MiXCR; each CDR3 protein has one entry. The profile covers about 250,000 distinct CDR3 sequences, with under 30% appearing a single time and 4% to 6% taken by the ten largest. The sequence was collected from a female patient between 2 and 15 years old who had a stem cell transplant for congenital amegakaryocytic thrombocytopenia, so the T cells may come from the graft donor. The sequencing here drew on PBMCs, mostly from graft donor cells, taken 360 days after TCRalphabeta/CD19-depleted stem cell transplant. The genes are TRBV9 and TRBJ1-4; 11 nucleotides match TRBD1. CDR3 region: CASSGRTGGYEKLFF. CDR3 coding DNA: TGTGCCAGCAGCGGCCGGACAGGGGGCTATGAAAAACTGTTTTTT.